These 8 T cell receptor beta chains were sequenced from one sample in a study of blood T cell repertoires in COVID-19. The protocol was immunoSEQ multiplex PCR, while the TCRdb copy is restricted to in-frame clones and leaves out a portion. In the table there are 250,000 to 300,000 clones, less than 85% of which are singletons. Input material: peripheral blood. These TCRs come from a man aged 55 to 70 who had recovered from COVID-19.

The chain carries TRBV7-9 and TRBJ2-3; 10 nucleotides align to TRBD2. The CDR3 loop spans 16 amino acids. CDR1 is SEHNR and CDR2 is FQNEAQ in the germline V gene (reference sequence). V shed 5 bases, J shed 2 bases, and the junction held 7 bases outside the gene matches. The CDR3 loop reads CASSPRTSGTTDTQYF. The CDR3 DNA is TGTGCCAGCAGCCCCCGGACTAGCGGAACCACAGATACGCAGTATTTT. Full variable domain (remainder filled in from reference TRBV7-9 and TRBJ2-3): DTGVSQNPRHKITKRGQNVTFRCDPISEHNRLYWYRQTLGQGPEFLTYFQNEAQLEKSRLLSDRFSAERPKGSFSTLEIQRTEQGDSAMYLCASSPRTSGTTDTQYFGPGTRLTVL.

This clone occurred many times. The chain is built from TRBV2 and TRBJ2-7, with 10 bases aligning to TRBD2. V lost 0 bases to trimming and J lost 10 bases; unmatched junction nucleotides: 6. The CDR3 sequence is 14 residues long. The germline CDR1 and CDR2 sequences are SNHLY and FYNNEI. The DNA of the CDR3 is TGTGCCAGCAGTGAAGCAAAGGGACTAGCGTTTCAGTACTTC. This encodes CASSEAKGLAFQYF.

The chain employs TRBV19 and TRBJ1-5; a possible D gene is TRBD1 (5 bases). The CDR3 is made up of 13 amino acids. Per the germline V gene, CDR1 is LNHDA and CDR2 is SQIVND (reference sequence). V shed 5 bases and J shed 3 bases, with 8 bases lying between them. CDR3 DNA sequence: TGTGCCAGTAGTTCGACAGTCAATCAGCCCCAGCATTTT. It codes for CASSSTVNQPQHF.

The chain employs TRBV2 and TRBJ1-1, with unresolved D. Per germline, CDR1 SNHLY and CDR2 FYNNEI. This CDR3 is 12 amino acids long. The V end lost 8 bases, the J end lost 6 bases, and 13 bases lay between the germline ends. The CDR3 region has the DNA TGTGCCAGCGGCCCCTTGATCCCTGAAGCTTTCTTT. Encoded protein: CASGPLIPEAFF.

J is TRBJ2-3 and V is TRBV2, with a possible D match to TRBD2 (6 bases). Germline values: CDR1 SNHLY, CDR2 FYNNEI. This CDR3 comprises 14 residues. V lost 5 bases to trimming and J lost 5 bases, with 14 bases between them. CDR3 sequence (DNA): TGTGCCAGCAGTCCAAGACTAGTTGTAGATACGCAGTATTTT. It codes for CASSPRLVVDTQYF.

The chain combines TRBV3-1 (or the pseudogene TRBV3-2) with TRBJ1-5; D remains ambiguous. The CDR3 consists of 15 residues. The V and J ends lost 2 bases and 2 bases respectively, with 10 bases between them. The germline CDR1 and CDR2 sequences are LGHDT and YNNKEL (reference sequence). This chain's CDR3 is CASSQNLRGNQPQHF. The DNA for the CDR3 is TGTGCCAGCAGCCAAAATTTGAGGGGCAATCAGCCCCAGCATTTT.

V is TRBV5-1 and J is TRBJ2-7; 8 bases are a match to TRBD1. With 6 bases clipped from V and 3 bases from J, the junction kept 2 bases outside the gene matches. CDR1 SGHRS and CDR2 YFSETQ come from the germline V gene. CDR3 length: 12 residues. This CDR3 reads CASTDRDYEQYF. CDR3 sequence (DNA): TGCGCCAGCACGGACAGGGACTACGAGCAGTACTTC. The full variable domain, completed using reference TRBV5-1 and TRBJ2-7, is KAGVTQTPRYLIKTRGQQVTLSCSPISGHRSVSWYQQTPGQGLQFLFEYFSETQRNKGNFPGRFSGRQFSNSRSEMNVSTLELGDSALYLCASTDRDYEQYFGPGTRLTVT.

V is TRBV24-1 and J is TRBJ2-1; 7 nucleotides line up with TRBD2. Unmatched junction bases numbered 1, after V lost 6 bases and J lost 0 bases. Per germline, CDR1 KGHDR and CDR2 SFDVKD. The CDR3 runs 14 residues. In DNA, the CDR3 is TGTGCCACCAGTAAGCGGGGCTCCTACAATGAGCAGTTCTTC. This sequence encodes CATSKRGSYNEQFF.